A single sample gave rise to the 13 T cell receptor beta chains below, sequenced in a study of blood T cell repertoires in COVID-19. TCRdb's copy holds only in-frame clones and misses some; the assay was immunoSEQ multiplex PCR. The data show tens of thousands of clones, approximately 90% seen once. Material for sequencing was peripheral blood. These receptors came from a human donor in a cohort sampled during active COVID-19.

This chain connects TRBV19 to TRBJ2-3; 10 nucleotides agree with TRBD2. In germline, CDR1 is LNHDA, CDR2 SQIVND (reference sequence). Trimming took 7 bases from V and 1 from J; bases not matched to a gene: 5. This CDR3 has 15 amino acids. DNA for the CDR3: TGTGCCAGTACCCTACTAGCGGGACGCACAGATACGCAGTATTTT. Translated: CASTLLAGRTDTQYF.

This clone was recorded only once. The rearrangement links TRBV5-1 to TRBJ2-2, with TRBD1 matching 10 bases. The CDR3 extends over 15 amino acids. Germline lookup yields CDR1 SGHRS and CDR2 YFSETQ. V gave up 5 bases and J gave up 6 bases; unmatched junction bases: 7. This CDR3 is CASRTGTGASGELFF. CDR3 bases: TGCGCCAGCAGGACCGGGACAGGGGCGTCCGGGGAGCTGTTTTTT.

The V gene is TRBV7-9, the J gene TRBJ2-7; TRBD1 matches at 9 bases. V was clipped by 5 bases and J by 5 bases; unmatched bases: 10. CDR3 length: 15 amino acids. Germline lookup yields CDR1 SEHNR and CDR2 FQNEAQ (reference sequence). The chain's CDR3 is CASSPRDRVSNEQYF. CDR3 in DNA: TGTGCCAGCAGCCCACGGGACAGGGTATCCAACGAGCAGTACTTC. Using reference TRBV7-9 and TRBJ2-7 for the parts outside the CDR3, the full variable domain is DTGVSQNPRHKITKRGQNVTFRCDPISEHNRLYWYRQTLGQGPEFLTYFQNEAQLEKSRLLSDRFSAERPKGSFSTLEIQRTEQGDSAMYLCASSPRDRVSNEQYFGPGTRLTVT.

The J gene is TRBJ2-1, the V gene TRBV7-2; TRBD2 aligns across 7 bases. The CDR3 length is 15 residues. The junction had 11 bases not matched to a gene; V was cut back by 5 bases and J by 7 bases. The germline V gene encodes CDR1 SGHTA and CDR2 FQGNSA. The CDR3 DNA is TGTGCCAGCAGCCCGACCAGACTAGCCAGAAATGAGCAGTTCTTC. Encoded protein: CASSPTRLARNEQFF.

The V and J genes are TRBV11-2 and TRBJ2-7; 7 bases line up with TRBD2. V lost 5 bases and J lost 0; bases outside the gene matches: 7. Germline CDR1 reads SGHAT; CDR2 reads FQNNGV. This CDR3 has 15 residues. DNA for the CDR3: TGTGCCAGCAGCCCGCGCCCGGGGGGCTCCTACGAGCAGTACTTC. This codes for CASSPRPGGSYEQYF.

The chain uses TRBV11-2 and TRBJ2-6; D uncertain. Trimming stripped 5 bases from V and 5 bases from J, with 7 bases between. Germline V gene data show CDR1 as SGHAT and CDR2 as FQNNGV. The CDR3 has 13 residues. CDR3 in amino acids: CASSPSRANVLTF. CDR3 bases: TGTGCCAGCAGCCCTAGTCGGGCCAACGTCCTGACTTTC. Based on the CDR3 plus reference TRBV11-2 and TRBJ2-6, the full variable domain is EAGVAQSPRYKIIEKRQSVAFWCNPISGHATLYWYQQILGQGPKLLIQFQNNGVVDDSQLPKDRFSAERLKGVDSTLKIQPAKLEDSAVYLCASSPSRANVLTFGAGSRLTVL.

The chain has TRBV18 and TRBJ2-7; 7 positions agree with TRBD2. The CDR3 covers 12 residues. Germline loops: CDR1 KGHSH, CDR2 LQKENI. J lost 3 bases, V lost 6 bases, and 2 bases had no gene match. The CDR3, as DNA: TGTGCCAGCTCCGGGACTAACTACGAGCAGTACTTC. Translated, it gives CASSGTNYEQYF.

The V and J genes are TRBV3-1 (or the pseudogene TRBV3-2) and TRBJ1-2; TRBD1 might be the D (6 bases). This CDR3 region has 15 residues. The V end lost 6 bases, the J end lost 1 base, and 15 bases lay between the germline ends. From germline, CDR1 is LGHDT and CDR2 YNNKEL (reference sequence). The CDR3 spells CASRQQGFVNYGYTF. DNA for the CDR3: TGTGCCAGCAGACAACAGGGTTTCGTTAACTATGGCTACACCTTC.

The V call is TRBV19, the J call TRBJ1-5; unclear D gene. The germline V gene has CDR1 LNHDA and CDR2 SQIVND (reference sequence). The CDR3 covers 13 residues. V lost 3 bases, J lost 7 bases, and 10 bases lay in between. The DNA of the CDR3 is TGTGCCAGTAGTATCGGGGTGGGACAGCCCCAGCATTTT. Translation: CASSIGVGQPQHF.

The chain carries TRBV11-2 and TRBJ1-5, with D possibly TRBD1 on 5 matching bases. This CDR3 region has 16 residues. Deletions cut 2 bases from V and 0 bases from J, with 11 bases between. Germline CDR1 and CDR2: SGHAT and FQNNGV. CDR3 in amino acids: CASSLLRGHSNQPQHF. The CDR3 DNA follows: TGTGCCAGCAGCTTATTGCGCGGACATAGCAATCAGCCCCAGCATTTT. The entire variable domain, with the rest obtained from reference TRBV11-2 and TRBJ1-5, is as follows: EAGVAQSPRYKIIEKRQSVAFWCNPISGHATLYWYQQILGQGPKLLIQFQNNGVVDDSQLPKDRFSAERLKGVDSTLKIQPAKLEDSAVYLCASSLLRGHSNQPQHFGDGTRLSIL.

This clone has just a few counts. V and J are TRBV3-1 (or the pseudogene TRBV3-2) and TRBJ2-2; D is ambiguous. V shed 4 bases and J shed 1 base, with 4 bases lying between them. CDR3 length: 13 residues. Germline lookup yields CDR1 LGHDT and CDR2 YNNKEL (reference sequence). The CDR3 loop reads CASSPGNTGELFF. CDR3 nucleotides: TGTGCCAGCAGCCCGGGGAACACCGGGGAGCTGTTTTTT.

The chain recombines TRBV5-1 with TRBJ2-7; D is uncertain. The CDR3 totals 12 residues. The germline V gene has CDR1 SGHRS and CDR2 YFSETQ. Trimming stripped 4 bases from V and 3 bases from J, with 8 bases between. The CDR3 reads CASSPGNYEQYF. CDR3 coding DNA: TGCGCCAGCAGCCCAGGAAACTACGAGCAGTACTTC.

The chain couples TRBV4-2 to TRBJ2-1; 9 bases line up with TRBD2. CDR3 length equals 16 residues. Germline loops: CDR1 LGHNA, CDR2 YNFKEQ. V gave up 4 bases and J gave up 2 bases; unmatched junction bases: 6. CDR3 in DNA: TGTGCCAGCAGCCCTTTAGCGGGAGAGACCTACAATGAGCAGTTCTTC. This translates into CASSPLAGETYNEQFF.